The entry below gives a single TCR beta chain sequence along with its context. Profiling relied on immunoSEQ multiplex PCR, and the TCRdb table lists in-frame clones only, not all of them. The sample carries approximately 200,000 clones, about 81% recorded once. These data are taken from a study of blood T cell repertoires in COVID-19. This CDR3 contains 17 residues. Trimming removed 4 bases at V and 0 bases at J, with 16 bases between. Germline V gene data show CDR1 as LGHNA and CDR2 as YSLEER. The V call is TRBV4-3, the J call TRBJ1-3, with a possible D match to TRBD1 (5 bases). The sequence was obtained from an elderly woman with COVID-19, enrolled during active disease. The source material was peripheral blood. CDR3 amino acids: CASSLSVQGLSGNTIYF. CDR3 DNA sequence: TGCGCCAGCAGCCTCAGTGTCCAGGGCCTCTCTGGAAACACCATATATTTT.